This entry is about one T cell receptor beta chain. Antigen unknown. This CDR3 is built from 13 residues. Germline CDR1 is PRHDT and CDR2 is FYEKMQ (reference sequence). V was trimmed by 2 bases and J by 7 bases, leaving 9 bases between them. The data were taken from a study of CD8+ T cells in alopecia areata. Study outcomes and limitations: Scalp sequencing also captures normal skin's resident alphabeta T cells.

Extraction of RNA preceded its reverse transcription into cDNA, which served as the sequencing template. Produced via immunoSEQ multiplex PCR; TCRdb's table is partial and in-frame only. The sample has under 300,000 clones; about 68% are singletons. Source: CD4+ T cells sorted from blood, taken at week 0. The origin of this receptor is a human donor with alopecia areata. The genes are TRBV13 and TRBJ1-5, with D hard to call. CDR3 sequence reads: CASSLLREQPQHF. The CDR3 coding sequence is TGTGCCAGCAGCTTACTACGGGAACAGCCCCAGCATTTT. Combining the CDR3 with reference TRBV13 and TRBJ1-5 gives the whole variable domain AAGVIQSPRHLIKEKRETATLKCYPIPRHDTVYWYQQGPGQDPQFLISFYEKMQSDKGSIPDRFSAQQFSDYHSELNMSSLELGDSALYFCASSLLREQPQHFGDGTRLSIL.